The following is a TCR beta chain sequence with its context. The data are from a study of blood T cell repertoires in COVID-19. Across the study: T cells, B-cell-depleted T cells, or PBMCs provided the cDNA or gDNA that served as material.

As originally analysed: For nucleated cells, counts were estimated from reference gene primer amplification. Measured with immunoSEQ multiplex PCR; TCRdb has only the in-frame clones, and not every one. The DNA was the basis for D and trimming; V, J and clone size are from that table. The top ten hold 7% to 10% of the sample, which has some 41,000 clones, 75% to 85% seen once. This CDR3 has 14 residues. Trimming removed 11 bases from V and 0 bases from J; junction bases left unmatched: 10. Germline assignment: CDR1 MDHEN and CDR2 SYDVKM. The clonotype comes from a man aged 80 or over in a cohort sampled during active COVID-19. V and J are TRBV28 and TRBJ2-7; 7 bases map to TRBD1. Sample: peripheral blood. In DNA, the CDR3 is TGTGCCGGCTCCGGGACAGAGAACTCCTACGAGCAGTACTTC. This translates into CAGSGTENSYEQYF.